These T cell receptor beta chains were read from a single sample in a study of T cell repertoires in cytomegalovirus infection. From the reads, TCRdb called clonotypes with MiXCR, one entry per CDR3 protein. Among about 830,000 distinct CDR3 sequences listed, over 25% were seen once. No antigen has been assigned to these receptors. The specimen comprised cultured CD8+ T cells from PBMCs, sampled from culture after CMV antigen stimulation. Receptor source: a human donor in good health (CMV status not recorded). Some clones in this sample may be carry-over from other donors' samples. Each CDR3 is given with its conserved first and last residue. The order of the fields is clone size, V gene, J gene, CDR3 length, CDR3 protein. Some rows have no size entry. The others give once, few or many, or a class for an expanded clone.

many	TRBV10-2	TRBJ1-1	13	CASSVNRNTEAFF
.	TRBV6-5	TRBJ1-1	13	CASRGSLGTEAFF
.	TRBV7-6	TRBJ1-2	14	CASSPPGGLYGYTF
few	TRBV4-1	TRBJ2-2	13	CASSQWFTGELFF
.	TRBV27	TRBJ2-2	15	CASSLSASFTGELFF
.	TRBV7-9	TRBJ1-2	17	CASLQRGRQGTNYGYTF
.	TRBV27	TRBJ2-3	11	CASSRTGAEYF
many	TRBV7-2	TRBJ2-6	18	CASSLWGTAVSGANVLTF
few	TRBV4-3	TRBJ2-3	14	CASSQDRGQDTQYF
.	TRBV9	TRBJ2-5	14	CASSVAGVRETQYF
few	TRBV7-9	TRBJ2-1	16	CASSSPRGGAKNEQFF
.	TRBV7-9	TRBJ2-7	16	CASSLPSDRDLDEQYF
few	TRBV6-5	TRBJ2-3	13	CASSYRGPRTQYF
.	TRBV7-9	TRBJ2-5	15	CASSLVQGTQETQYF
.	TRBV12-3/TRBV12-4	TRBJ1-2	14	CASRLQGAEHGYTF
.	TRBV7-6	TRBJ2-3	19	CASSLFSALGGRGTDTQYF
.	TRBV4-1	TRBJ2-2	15	CASSNVGTNTGELFF
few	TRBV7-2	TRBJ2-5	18	CASSLAIGAGGYQETQYF
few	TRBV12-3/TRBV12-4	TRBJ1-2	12	CASTLRDYGYTF
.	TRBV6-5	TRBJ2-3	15	CASSLDRASTDTQYF
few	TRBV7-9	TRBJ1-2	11	CASSRTSGYTF
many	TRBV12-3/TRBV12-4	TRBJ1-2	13	CASSSAEDYGYTF
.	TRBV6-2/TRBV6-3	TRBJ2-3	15	CASSYSSSGEDTQYF
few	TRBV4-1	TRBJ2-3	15	CASSQGARGPDTQYF
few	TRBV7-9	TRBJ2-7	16	CASSPHAGTGAYEQYF
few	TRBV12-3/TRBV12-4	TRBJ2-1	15	CASSAFPITGNEQFF
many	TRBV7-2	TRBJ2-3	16	CASSLVWQGGTDTQYF